One sample yielded the 2 T cell receptor beta chains listed below, sequenced in a study of immune cell composition in non-small cell lung cancer. Normal lung was taken at the farthest possible site, at least 3 cm from tumour. Profiled with immunoSEQ multiplex PCR; TCRdb holds only in-frame clones, not every one. The repertoire includes roughly 2,100 clones, 75% of them detected once, and over 13% sits in the top ten. The sequenced sample was non-adjacent lung tissue. These TCRs come from a human donor with non-small cell lung cancer.

This clone was recorded once. The chain combines TRBV4-1 with TRBJ1-6; D gene unclear. The V end lost 0 bases, the J end lost 10 bases, and 13 bases lay between the germline ends. Germline CDR1 is MGHRA and CDR2 is YSYEKL. The CDR3 totals 15 residues. Here the CDR3 reads CASSQEGRELSPLHF. The CDR3 DNA reads as TGCGCCAGCAGCCAAGAGGGTAGGGAGTTATCACCCCTCCACTTT.

This clone was seen a few times. The rearrangement uses TRBV6-1 and TRBJ1-2, with D unclear. Germline CDR1 MNHNS, CDR2 SASEGT. V lost 2 bases and J lost 4, with 8 bases in between. This CDR3 contains 13 residues. This chain's CDR3 is CASSESPSYGYTF. CDR3 coding DNA: TGTGCCAGCAGTGAATCCCCCTCCTATGGCTACACCTTC.